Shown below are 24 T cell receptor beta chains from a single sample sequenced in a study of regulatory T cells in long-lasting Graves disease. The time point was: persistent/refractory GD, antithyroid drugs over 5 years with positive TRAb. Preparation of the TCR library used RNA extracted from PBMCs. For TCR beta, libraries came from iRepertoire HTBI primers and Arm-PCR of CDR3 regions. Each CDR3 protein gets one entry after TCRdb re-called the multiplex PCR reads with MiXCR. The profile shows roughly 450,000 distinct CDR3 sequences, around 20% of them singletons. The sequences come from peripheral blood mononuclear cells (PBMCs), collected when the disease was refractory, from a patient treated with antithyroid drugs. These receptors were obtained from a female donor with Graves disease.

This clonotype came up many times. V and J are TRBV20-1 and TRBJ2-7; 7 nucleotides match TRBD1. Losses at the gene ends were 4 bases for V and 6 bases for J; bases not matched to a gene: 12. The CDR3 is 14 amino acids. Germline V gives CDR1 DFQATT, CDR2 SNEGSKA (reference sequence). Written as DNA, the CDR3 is TGCAGTGCTACCCTCGACAGGGTGGTGGGCGAGCAGTACTTC. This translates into CSATLDRVVGEQYF.

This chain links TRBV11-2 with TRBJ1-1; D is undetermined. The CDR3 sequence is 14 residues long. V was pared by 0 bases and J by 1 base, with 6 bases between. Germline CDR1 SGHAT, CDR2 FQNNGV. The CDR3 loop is CASSLDHGNTEAFF. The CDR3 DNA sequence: TGTGCCAGCAGCTTAGATCACGGGAACACTGAAGCTTTCTTT.

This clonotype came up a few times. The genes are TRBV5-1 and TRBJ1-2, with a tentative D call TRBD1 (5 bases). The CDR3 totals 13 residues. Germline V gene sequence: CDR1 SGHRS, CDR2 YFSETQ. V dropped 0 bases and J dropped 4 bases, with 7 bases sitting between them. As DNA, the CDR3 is TGCGCCAGCAGCTTGGACAGGCTCTATGGCTACACCTTC. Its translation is CASSLDRLYGYTF.

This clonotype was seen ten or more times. CDR3 sequence reads: CASKRRDRGTFYF. CDR3 nucleotide sequence: TGTGCCAGCAAGAGAAGGGATCGGGGAACCTTTTACTTC. This rearrangement joins TRBV11-1 to TRBJ2-7; a possible D gene is TRBD2 (5 bases). This CDR3 spans 13 amino acids. V gave up 7 bases and J gave up 13 bases, with 23 bases separating them. The germline gives CDR1 SGHAT, CDR2 FQDESV (reference sequence). Full variable domain (missing parts from reference TRBV11-1 and TRBJ2-7): EAEVAQSPRYKITEKSQAVAFWCDPISGHATLYWYRQILGQGPELLVQFQDESVVDDSQLPKDRFSAERLKGVDSTLKIQPAELGDSAMYLCASKRRDRGTFYFGPGTRLTVT.

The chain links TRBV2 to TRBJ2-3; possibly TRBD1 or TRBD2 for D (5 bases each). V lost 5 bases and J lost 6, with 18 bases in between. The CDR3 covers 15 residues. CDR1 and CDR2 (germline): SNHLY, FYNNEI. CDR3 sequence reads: CASSSTGTQRDTQYF. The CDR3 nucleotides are TGTGCCAGCAGTTCAACCGGGACCCAAAGGGATACGCAGTATTTT.

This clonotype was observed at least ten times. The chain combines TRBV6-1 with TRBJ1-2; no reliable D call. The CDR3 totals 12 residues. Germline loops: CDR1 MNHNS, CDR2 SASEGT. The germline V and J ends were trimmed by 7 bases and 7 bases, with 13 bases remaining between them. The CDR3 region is CASTPDVVGYTF. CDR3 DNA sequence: TGTGCCAGCACCCCTGATGTGGTTGGCTACACCTTC.

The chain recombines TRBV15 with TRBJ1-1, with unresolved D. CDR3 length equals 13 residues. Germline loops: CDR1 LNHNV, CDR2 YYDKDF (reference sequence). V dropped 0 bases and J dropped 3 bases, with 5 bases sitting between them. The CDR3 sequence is CATSREGYTEAFF. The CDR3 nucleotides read TGTGCCACCAGCAGAGAGGGATACACTGAAGCTTTCTTT.

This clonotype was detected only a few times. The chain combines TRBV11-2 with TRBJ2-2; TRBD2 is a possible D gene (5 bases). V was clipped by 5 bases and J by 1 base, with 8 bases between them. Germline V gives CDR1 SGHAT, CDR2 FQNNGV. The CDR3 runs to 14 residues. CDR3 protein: CASSVEVNTGELFF. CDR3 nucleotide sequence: TGTGCCAGCAGCGTGGAGGTGAACACCGGGGAGCTGTTTTTT. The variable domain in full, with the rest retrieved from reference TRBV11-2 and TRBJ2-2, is EAGVAQSPRYKIIEKRQSVAFWCNPISGHATLYWYQQILGQGPKLLIQFQNNGVVDDSQLPKDRFSAERLKGVDSTLKIQPAKLEDSAVYLCASSVEVNTGELFFGEGSRLTVL.

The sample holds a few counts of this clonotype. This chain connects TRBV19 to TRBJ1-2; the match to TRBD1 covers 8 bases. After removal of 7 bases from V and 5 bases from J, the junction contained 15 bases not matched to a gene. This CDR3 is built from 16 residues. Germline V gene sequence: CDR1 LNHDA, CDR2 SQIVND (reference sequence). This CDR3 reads CASTPTGTGVFYGYTF. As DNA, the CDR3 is TGTGCCAGTACCCCCACCGGGACAGGCGTCTTTTATGGCTACACCTTC.

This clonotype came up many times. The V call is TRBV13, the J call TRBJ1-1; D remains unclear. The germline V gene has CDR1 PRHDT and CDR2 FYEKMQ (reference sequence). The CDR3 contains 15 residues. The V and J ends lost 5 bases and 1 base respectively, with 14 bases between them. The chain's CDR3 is CASSPAPVGNTEAFF. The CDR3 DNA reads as TGTGCCAGCAGCCCCGCCCCGGTTGGGAACACTGAAGCTTTCTTT.

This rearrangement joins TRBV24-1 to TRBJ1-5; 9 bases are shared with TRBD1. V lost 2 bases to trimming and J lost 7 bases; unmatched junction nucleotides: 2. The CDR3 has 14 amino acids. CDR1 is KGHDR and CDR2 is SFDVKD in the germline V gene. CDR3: CATSDSDRGQPQHF. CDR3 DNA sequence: TGTGCCACCAGTGATTCGGACAGGGGCCAGCCCCAGCATTTT.

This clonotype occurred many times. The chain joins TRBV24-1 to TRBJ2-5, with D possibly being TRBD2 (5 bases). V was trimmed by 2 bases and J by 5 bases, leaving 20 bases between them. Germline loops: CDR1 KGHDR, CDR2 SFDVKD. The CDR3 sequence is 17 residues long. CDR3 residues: CATSDSRMGDPRETQYF. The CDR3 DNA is TGTGCCACCAGTGATTCCAGGATGGGAGACCCTAGGGAGACCCAGTACTTC.

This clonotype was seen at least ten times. The CDR3 bases are TGTGCCAGCAGACAACAGGGTCGGGGTGGAGAGACCCAGTACTTC. It yields the protein CASRQQGRGGETQYF. V usage is TRBV27 and J usage is TRBJ2-5; D may be TRBD1 (6 bases). The CDR3 runs 15 residues. Germline loops: CDR1 MNHEY, CDR2 SMNVEV (reference sequence). The V end lost 6 bases, the J end lost 4 bases, and 18 bases lay between the germline ends.

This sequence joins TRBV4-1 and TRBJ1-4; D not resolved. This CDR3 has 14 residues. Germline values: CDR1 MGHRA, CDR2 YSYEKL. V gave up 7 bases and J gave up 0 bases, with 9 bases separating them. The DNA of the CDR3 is TGCGCCAGCACCTACGAGCCAACTAATGAAAAACTGTTTTTT. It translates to CASTYEPTNEKLFF.

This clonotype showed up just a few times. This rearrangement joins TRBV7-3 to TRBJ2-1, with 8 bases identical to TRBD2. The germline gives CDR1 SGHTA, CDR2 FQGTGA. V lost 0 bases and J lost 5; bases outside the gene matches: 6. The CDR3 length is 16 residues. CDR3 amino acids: CASSLTGGRMNNEQFF. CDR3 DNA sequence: TGTGCCAGCAGCTTAACTGGCGGGAGGATGAACAATGAGCAGTTCTTC.

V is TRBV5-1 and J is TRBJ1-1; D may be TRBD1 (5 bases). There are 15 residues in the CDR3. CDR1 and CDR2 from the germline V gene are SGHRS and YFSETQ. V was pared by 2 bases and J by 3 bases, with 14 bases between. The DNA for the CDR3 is TGCGCCAGCAGCTTAGGGACCGGGTCGCACACTGAAGCTTTCTTT. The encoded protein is CASSLGTGSHTEAFF.

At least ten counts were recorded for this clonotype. CDR3 region: CASSLIGGSSYNEQFF. CDR3 DNA: TGTGCCAGCAGCTTAATCGGCGGAAGCTCCTACAATGAGCAGTTCTTC. This rearrangement joins TRBV7-6 to TRBJ2-1; unclear D gene. The germline V gene has CDR1 SGHVS and CDR2 FNYEAQ. This CDR3 comprises 16 residues. The V and J ends lost 2 bases and 0 bases respectively, with 11 bases between them.

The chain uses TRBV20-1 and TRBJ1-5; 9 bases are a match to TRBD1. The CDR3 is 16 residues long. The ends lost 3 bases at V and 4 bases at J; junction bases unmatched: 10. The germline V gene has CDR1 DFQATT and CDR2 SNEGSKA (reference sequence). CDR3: CSASLTGGAGNQPQHF. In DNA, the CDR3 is TGCAGTGCTAGCCTAACAGGGGGCGCGGGTAATCAGCCCCAGCATTTT.

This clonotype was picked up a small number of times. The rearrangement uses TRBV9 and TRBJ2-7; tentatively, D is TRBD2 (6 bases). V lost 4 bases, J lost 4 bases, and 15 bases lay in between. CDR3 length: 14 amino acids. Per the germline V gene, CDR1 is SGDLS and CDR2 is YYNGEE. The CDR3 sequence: CASSLKRERYEQYF. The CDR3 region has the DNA TGTGCCAGCAGCCTCAAACGGGAGAGGTACGAGCAGTACTTC. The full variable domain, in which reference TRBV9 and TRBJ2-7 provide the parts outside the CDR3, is DSGVTQTPKHLITATGQRVTLRCSPRSGDLSVYWYQQSLDQGLQFLIQYYNGEERAKGNILERFSAQQFPDLHSELNLSSLELGDSALYFCASSLKRERYEQYFGPGTRLTVT.

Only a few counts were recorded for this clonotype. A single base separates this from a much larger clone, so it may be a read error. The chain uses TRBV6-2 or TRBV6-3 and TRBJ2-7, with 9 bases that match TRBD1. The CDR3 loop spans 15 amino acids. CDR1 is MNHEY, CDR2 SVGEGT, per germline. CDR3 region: CASGYYRTGAYEQYF. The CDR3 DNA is TGTGCCAGCGGTTACTATAGGACAGGGGCCTACGAGCAGTACTTC.

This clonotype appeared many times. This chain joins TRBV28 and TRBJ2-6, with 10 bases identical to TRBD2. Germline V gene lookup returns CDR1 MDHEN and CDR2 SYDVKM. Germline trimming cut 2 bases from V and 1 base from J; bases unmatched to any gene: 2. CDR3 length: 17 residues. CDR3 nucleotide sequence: TGTGCCAGCAGTTTACTAGCGGGAGAATCTGGGGCCAACGTCCTGACTTTC. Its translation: CASSLLAGESGANVLTF. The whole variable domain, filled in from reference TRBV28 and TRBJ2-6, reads DVKVTQSSRYLVKRTGEKVFLECVQDMDHENMFWYRQDPGLGLRLIYFSYDVKMKEKGDIPEGYSVSREKKERFSLILESASTNQTSMYLCASSLLAGESGANVLTFGAGSRLTVL.

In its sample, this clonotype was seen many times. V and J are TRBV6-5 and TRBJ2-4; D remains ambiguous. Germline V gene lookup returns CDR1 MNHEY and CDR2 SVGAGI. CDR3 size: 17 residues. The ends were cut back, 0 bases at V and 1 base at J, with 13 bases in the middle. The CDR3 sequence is CASSYSTSHAAKNIQYF. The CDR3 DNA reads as TGTGCCAGCAGTTACTCGACTTCCCATGCGGCCAAAAACATTCAGTACTTC.

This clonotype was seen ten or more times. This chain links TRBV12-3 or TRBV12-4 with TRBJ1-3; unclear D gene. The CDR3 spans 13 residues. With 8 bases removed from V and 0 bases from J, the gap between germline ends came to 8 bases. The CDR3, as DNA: TGTGCCAGCCCTCCTCGCTCTGGAAACACCATATATTTT. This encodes CASPPRSGNTIYF.

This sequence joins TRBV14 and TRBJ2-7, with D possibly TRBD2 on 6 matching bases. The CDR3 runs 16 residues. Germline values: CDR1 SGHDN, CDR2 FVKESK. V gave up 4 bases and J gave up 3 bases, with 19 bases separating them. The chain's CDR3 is CASSPWVGRGNYEQYF. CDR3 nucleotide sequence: TGTGCCAGCAGCCCGTGGGTGGGGCGGGGAAACTACGAGCAGTACTTC. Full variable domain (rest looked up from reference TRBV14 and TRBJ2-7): EAGVTQFPSHSVIEKGQTVTLRCDPISGHDNLYWYRRVMGKEIKFLLHFVKESKQDESGMPNNRFLAERTGGTYSTLKVQPAELEDSGVYFCASSPWVGRGNYEQYFGPGTRLTVT.